The entry that follows covers one T cell receptor beta chain sequence. Its target is not known. The data originate from a study of T cell responses to AZD1222 COVID-19 vaccine. Points from the study as a whole: Donors skewed white British and female; clonal diversity was possibly underestimated. Vaccine-associated CD4 TCRs spanned spike, dominant at 160-218 and 743-854.

The length of the CDR3 is 14 residues. The germline gives CDR1 SEHNR, CDR2 FQNEAQ (reference sequence). V lost 1 base, J lost 3 bases, and 8 bases lay in between. Sequenced by immunoSEQ multiplex PCR; TCRdb stores in-frame clones only, minus some. This table holds some 120,000 clones, over 75% found once. The source of this sequence is an adult who received the MenACWY meningococcal vaccine as a control. The chain has TRBV7-9 and TRBJ2-3; no clear D. Here the sequenced sample was peripheral blood, taken 28 days after the second dose of the MenACWY control vaccine. The CDR3 coding sequence is TGTGCCAGCAGCTTAGATCACACAACAGATACGCAGTATTTT. It yields the protein CASSLDHTTDTQYF.